The text below deals with one T cell receptor beta chain. Its antigen is undetermined. CDR1 is LGHDT, CDR2 YNNKEL, per germline (reference sequence). The V gene lost 3 bases and the J gene lost 6 bases, with 11 bases spanning the gap. The CDR3 consists of 13 residues. The data were taken from a study of molecular identifiers for immune sequencing clone quantification. Points from the study as a whole: Barcode-sharing identical TCR molecules could underestimate highly expanded clone sizes. Spiked-in Jurkat TCR RNA corresponding to one cell was reported as detectable against around 1 million naive cells.

Between roughly 19,000 and 1,100,000 sorted cells, with 10%, 30% or 50% RNA, yielded naive CD8 libraries. Naive CD8 T cells were sorted as CD8+CD4-CCR7+CD45RA+. TCRdb reanalysed the PCR reads using MiXCR and keeps one entry per CDR3 protein. The sample has hundreds of thousands of distinct CDR3 sequences; about 25% are singletons. The sample comprised naive CD8+ T cells from blood, with Jurkat cell RNA spiked in. Subset denoted: FACS-sorted CD8+CD4-CCR7+CD45RA+ naive T cells. This receptor was obtained from a human donor in good health. Some libraries in this study had Jurkat cell RNA spiked in. The chain uses TRBV3-1 and TRBJ1-1; maybe TRBD1 (6 bases). CDR3 protein: CASSHRQDAEAFF. CDR3 nucleotide sequence: TGTGCCAGCAGCCACAGACAGGACGCTGAAGCTTTCTTT.